What follows are 20 T cell receptor beta chains derived from one specimen sequenced in a study of T-cell memory formation after mild COVID-19. TCRdb reprocessed the 5' RACE reads with MiXCR, giving one entry per CDR3 protein. The sample gives 300,000 to 350,000 distinct CDR3 sequences, 13% of which show up once; over 20% is in the top ten. Sample: PBMCs or a T cell subset sorted from them (not recorded which). The origin of the receptors is a young man who had mild COVID-19 (a few samples of this study predate the infection). Cell type and time point are not known.

V is TRBV6-6 and J is TRBJ2-7; D possibly corresponds to TRBD1 (6 bases). The germline gives CDR1 MNHNY, CDR2 SVGAGI (reference sequence). The V end was cut by 7 bases, the J end by 4 bases, with 32 bases between. The CDR3 consists of 19 residues. CDR3 coding DNA: TGTGCCAGCACAGGGGTCACCTCCATAAGTAAAGAAGACATTTACGAGCAGTACTTC. This sequence encodes CASTGVTSISKEDIYEQYF.

This clonotype appeared a few times. V gene TRBV7-9 combines with J gene TRBJ1-4, with TRBD1 matching over 9 bases. The trim removed 5 bases at V and 4 bases at J, leaving 2 bases unmatched. The CDR3 loop spans 14 amino acids. Germline values: CDR1 SEHNR, CDR2 FQNEAQ (reference sequence). CDR3 in DNA: TGTGCCAGCAGCCGGGGACAGGGTAATGAAAAACTGTTTTTT. This encodes CASSRGQGNEKLFF.

The chain carries TRBV7-8 and TRBJ1-3, with D uncertain. The CDR3 totals 15 residues. Between the trimmed V and J ends, which lost 5 bases and 0 bases, there was a span of 11 bases. Germline-derived CDR1 and CDR2 are SGHVS and FQNEAQ. This CDR3 reads CASSLHSPSGNTIYF. CDR3 DNA: TGTGCCAGCAGCCTGCACAGTCCCTCTGGAAACACCATATATTTT.

The rearrangement joins TRBV27 to TRBJ1-4, with 10 bases aligning to TRBD1. Per germline, CDR1 MNHEY and CDR2 SMNVEV (reference sequence). The trim removed 6 bases at V and 13 bases at J, leaving 8 bases unmatched. This CDR3 is built from 13 residues. The CDR3: CASSPGQGLRLFF. The CDR3 bases are TGTGCCAGCAGCCCGGGACAGGGGCTGAGACTGTTTTTT.

This clonotype was observed many times. The gene calls are TRBV7-8 and TRBJ2-1; D gene uncertain. The CDR3 spans 15 residues. V was trimmed by 0 bases and J by 9 bases, leaving 15 bases between them. Germline-derived CDR1 and CDR2 are SGHVS and FQNEAQ. This CDR3 is CASSLAVGSPPEQFF. CDR3 in DNA: TGTGCCAGCAGCTTAGCAGTCGGCAGCCCCCCTGAGCAGTTCTTC.

V usage is TRBV20-1 and J usage is TRBJ2-5; D is ambiguous. CDR1 and CDR2 (germline): DFQATT, SNEGSKA (reference sequence). The CDR3 has 13 residues. CDR3 coding DNA: TGCATTGCCCTCGGGTACCGCGCCGAGACCCAGTACTTC. Its translation: CIALGYRAETQYF.

This clonotype was picked up a small number of times. The chain links TRBV11-2 to TRBJ2-3; TRBD2 agrees at 8 bases. Looked up from germline, CDR1 is SGHAT and CDR2 is FQNNGV. V shed 5 bases, J shed 5 bases, and the junction held 6 bases outside the gene matches. The CDR3 loop spans 14 amino acids. The CDR3 nucleotides read TGTGCCAGCAGCGTAGGGCGGGGGGTAGATACGCAGTATTTT. This encodes CASSVGRGVDTQYF.

The chain employs TRBV10-3 and TRBJ1-1; D uncertain. Germline-derived CDR1 and CDR2 are ENHRY and SYGVKD. The germline V and J ends were trimmed by 8 bases and 0 bases, with 7 bases remaining between them. This CDR3 is 12 amino acids long. As DNA, the CDR3 is TGTGCCATCGCAGCAGTGAACACTGAAGCTTTCTTT. It specifies CAIAAVNTEAFF.

DNA of the CDR3: TGTGCCAGTGGGAGGGGTCCTGGCTCTGGAAACACCATATATTTT. The encoded protein is CASGRGPGSGNTIYF. This chain links TRBV19 with TRBJ1-3; D might be TRBD1 (5 bases). CDR1 LNHDA and CDR2 SQIVND come from the germline V gene (reference sequence). The V gene lost 8 bases and the J gene lost 0 bases, with 14 bases spanning the gap. The CDR3 consists of 15 residues.

This clonotype appeared a few times. V gene TRBV6-5 combines with J gene TRBJ2-1, with D hard to call. CDR3 length: 13 residues. Germline V gene data show CDR1 as MNHEY and CDR2 as SVGAGI. The V end lost 2 bases, the J end lost 2 bases, and 4 bases lay between the germline ends. The CDR3 coding sequence is TGTGCCAGCAGTTACCTGCCCTACAATGAGCAGTTCTTC. The encoded protein is CASSYLPYNEQFF.

This chain connects TRBV21-1 to TRBJ2-7; the D call in the table, TRBD1, was not verified against the DNA. TRBV21-1 is labeled a pseudogene. The CDR3 runs 13 residues. CDR3 loop: CASSSGQGHEQYV. The CDR3 DNA follows: TGTGCCAGCAGCAGCGGACAGGGCCACGAGCAGTACGTC.

This clonotype has a handful of counts. J is TRBJ1-2 and V is TRBV4-3; tentatively, D is TRBD1 (6 bases). V was pared by 0 bases and J by 2 bases, with 13 bases between. The germline gives CDR1 LGHNA, CDR2 YSLEER. This CDR3 comprises 16 residues. CDR3 nucleotide sequence: TGCGCCAGCAGCCAAGATTTAGGGGGATCCAACTATGGCTACACCTTC. Protein: CASSQDLGGSNYGYTF.

This clonotype has only a few counts. The chain joins TRBV3-1 to TRBJ2-7; perhaps TRBD1 as D (6 bases). The CDR3 extends over 15 amino acids. Trimming took 0 bases from V and 2 from J, leaving 11 bases between them. The germline V gene encodes CDR1 LGHDT and CDR2 YNNKEL (reference sequence). The CDR3 is CASSQERSGAYEQYF. The CDR3 DNA reads as TGTGCCAGCAGCCAAGAAAGGTCAGGGGCCTACGAGCAGTACTTC.

This clonotype was observed a few times. V usage is TRBV12-3 or TRBV12-4 and J usage is TRBJ1-2, with unresolved D. Trimming took off 3 bases at V and 3 bases at J, with 20 bases between the two ends. The length of the CDR3 is 17 residues. In DNA, the CDR3 is TGTGCCAGCAGTTTTTCCCTGGGGTCGTGGATGCACTATGGCTACACCTTC. This translates into CASSFSLGSWMHYGYTF.

The chain joins TRBV18 to TRBJ1-2, with D unclear. The CDR3 sequence is 16 residues long. The V and J ends lost 8 bases and 7 bases respectively, with 26 bases between them. Germline V gene sequence: CDR1 KGHSH, CDR2 LQKENI. The CDR3, as DNA: TGTGCCAGCCTCGGCGGCTCCGGAGTGGGGATTGGTGGCTACACCTTC. The encoded protein is CASLGGSGVGIGGYTF.

The rearrangement uses TRBV4-1 and TRBJ1-5, with 9 nucleotides matching TRBD1. From germline, CDR1 is MGHRA and CDR2 YSYEKL. This CDR3 has 15 amino acids. After removal of 0 bases from V and 7 bases from J, the junction contained 4 bases not matched to a gene. CDR3 protein: CASSQERTGGQPQHF. The CDR3 coding sequence is TGCGCCAGCAGCCAAGAAAGAACAGGGGGCCAGCCCCAGCATTTT.

This clonotype turned up a few times. CDR3 sequence reads: CASSPPGYEQYV. The CDR3 DNA reads as TGTGCCAGCAGTCCCCCGGGATACGAGCAGTACGTC. The rearrangement uses TRBV6-2 or TRBV6-3 and TRBJ2-7; D might be TRBD2 (5 bases). Germline CDR1 reads MNHEY; CDR2 reads SVGEGT. Trimming left V 5 bases short and J 4 bases short, with 9 bases between. The CDR3 has 12 residues.

The sample holds a few counts of this clonotype. V is TRBV3-1 and J is TRBJ2-1, with TRBD2 matching over 9 bases. This CDR3 is 16 amino acids long. Per germline, CDR1 LGHDT and CDR2 YNNKEL (reference sequence). V shed 1 base, J shed 7 bases, and the junction held 8 bases outside the gene matches. This CDR3 reads CASSQVGGGALNEQFF. CDR3 nucleotides: TGTGCCAGCAGCCAAGTCGGCGGGGGGGCTCTAAATGAGCAGTTCTTC.

The rearrangement joins TRBV20-1 to TRBJ1-1; D unresolved. This CDR3 has 13 residues. V lost 1 base to trimming and J lost 8 bases, with 14 bases between them. CDR1 and CDR2 (germline): DFQATT, SNEGSKA (reference sequence). CDR3 coding DNA: TGCAGTGCTAGAGGTGACCGACCCAGGGAAGCTTTCTTT. This codes for CSARGDRPREAFF.

This clonotype turned up a few times. This rearrangement joins TRBV4-2 to TRBJ2-7; TRBD2 matches 13 bases. Germline V gene data show CDR1 as LGHNA and CDR2 as YNFKEQ. V lost 3 bases to trimming and J lost 2 bases; unmatched junction nucleotides: 4. This CDR3 is 16 amino acids long. The CDR3 protein is CASSQTGLAGTYEQYF. In nucleotides, the CDR3 is TGTGCCAGCAGCCAGACGGGACTAGCGGGGACCTACGAGCAGTACTTC.